This entry lists 20 T cell receptor beta chains sequenced from one sample in a study of T-cell memory formation after mild COVID-19. TCRdb analysed the 5' RACE reads with MiXCR anew, one entry per CDR3 protein. This table has hundreds of thousands of distinct CDR3 sequences, around 15% appearing once. Sequencing input: PBMCs or a T cell subset sorted from them (not recorded which). The receptors were sampled from a young man who had mild COVID-19 (a few samples of this study predate the infection). Cell type and time point are not known.

This clonotype has a handful of counts. This chain uses TRBV7-2 with TRBJ1-1; weak D call: TRBD1 (5 bases). The germline CDR1 and CDR2 sequences are SGHTA and FQGNSA. The CDR3 sequence is 17 residues long. Trimming left V 2 bases short and J 2 bases short, with 18 bases between. CDR3 sequence (DNA): TGTGCCAGCAGCTTACAGAACACCGGGGCCCTCAACACTGAAGCTTTCTTT. As protein: CASSLQNTGALNTEAFF.

The V call is TRBV6-2 or TRBV6-3, the J call TRBJ2-7; D may correspond to TRBD1 or TRBD2 (5 bases each). This CDR3 spans 14 amino acids. Germline values: CDR1 MNHEY, CDR2 SVGEGT. The CDR3 loop reads CASSYGGGSYDQYV. The CDR3 bases are TGTGCCAGCAGTTACGGGGGTGGCTCCTACGATCAGTACGTC.

The V and J genes are TRBV6-5 and TRBJ2-2; D is uncertain. V was clipped by 0 bases and J by 2 bases, with 7 bases between them. The CDR3 spans 15 residues. Germline V gene sequence: CDR1 MNHEY, CDR2 SVGAGI. CDR3 nucleotides: TGTGCCAGCAGTTACTCCACAGAAAACACCGGGGAGCTGTTTTTT. This gives the protein CASSYSTENTGELFF.

The V gene is TRBV7-8, the J gene TRBJ1-5, with D tentatively TRBD1 (5 bases). CDR1 and CDR2 (germline): SGHVS, FQNEAQ. The CDR3 runs to 16 residues. Trimming took off 5 bases at V and 3 bases at J, with 17 bases between the two ends. The CDR3 sequence: CASSHPGGIDNQPQHF. Written as DNA, the CDR3 is TGTGCCAGCAGCCATCCTGGGGGTATCGACAATCAGCCCCAGCATTTT. Drawing the rest from reference TRBV7-8 and TRBJ1-5, the complete variable domain is GAGVSQSPRYKVAKRGQDVALRCDPISGHVSLFWYQQALGQGPEFLTYFQNEAQLDKSGLPSDRFFAERPEGSVSTLKIQRTQQEDSAVYLCASSHPGGIDNQPQHFGDGTRLSIL.

This clonotype turned up a few times. The CDR3 DNA sequence: TGCGCCAGCAGCACGGGACAGGTTTCCTACGAGCAGTACTTC. Amino acids: CASSTGQVSYEQYF. The genes are TRBV5-1 and TRBJ2-7; 8 positions match TRBD1. Per the germline V gene, CDR1 is SGHRS and CDR2 is YFSETQ. The CDR3 runs to 14 residues. After removal of 4 bases from V and 1 base from J, the junction contained 4 bases not matched to a gene.

The chain couples TRBV28 to TRBJ2-2; a weak D match, TRBD2 (6 bases). CDR1 is MDHEN, CDR2 SYDVKM, per germline. Deletions cut 5 bases from V and 7 bases from J, with 14 bases between. The CDR3 extends over 14 amino acids. CDR3 coding DNA: TGTGCCAGCAGTATTGGAGGGCGTGGCGGGGAGCTGTTTTTT. Protein product: CASSIGGRGGELFF.

The rearrangement uses TRBV3-1 and TRBJ1-5, with D hard to call. The CDR3 is 15 residues long. Trimming took off 0 bases at V and 1 base at J, with 7 bases between the two ends. Germline V lookup: CDR1 LGHDT, CDR2 YNNKEL (reference sequence). CDR3: CASSQDHGSNQPQHF. The CDR3 coding sequence is TGTGCCAGCAGCCAAGATCACGGAAGCAATCAGCCCCAGCATTTT.

This chain connects TRBV20-1 to TRBJ2-5, with D maybe TRBD2 (7 bases). Trimming stripped 5 bases from V and 3 bases from J, with 16 bases between. The CDR3 length is 14 residues. Germline CDR1 DFQATT, CDR2 SNEGSKA (reference sequence). The CDR3 region has the DNA TGCAGTGCTTACCTCGGGGGGCTCGAAGAGACCCAGTACTTC. Translated: CSAYLGGLEETQYF.

This clonotype has more than one count but fewer than ten. This chain joins TRBV5-1 and TRBJ2-3; TRBD1 agrees at 7 bases. The CDR3 is 14 amino acids. J was trimmed by 1 base and V by 4 bases; bases with no gene match: 3. The germline V gene encodes CDR1 SGHRS and CDR2 YFSETQ. CDR3 sequence (DNA): TGCGCCAGCAGCGGCGGACAGGGCACAGATACGCAGTATTTT. As protein: CASSGGQGTDTQYF.

The chain joins TRBV3-1 to TRBJ2-3, with 12 bases identical to TRBD2. This CDR3 region has 16 residues. V dropped 4 bases and J dropped 3; count of bases not matched to a gene: 5. CDR1 LGHDT and CDR2 YNNKEL come from the germline V gene (reference sequence). The CDR3 protein is CASSPTTSGGTDTQYF. DNA for the CDR3: TGTGCCAGCAGCCCGACGACTAGCGGGGGAACAGATACGCAGTATTTT.

This clonotype has only a few counts. V is TRBV20-1 and J is TRBJ2-3; D remains ambiguous. Germline CDR1 and CDR2: DFQATT and SNEGSKA (reference sequence). The CDR3 length is 13 residues. CDR3 in amino acids: CSAGHPSTDTQYF. Here the CDR3 DNA reads TGCAGCGCAGGCCATCCTAGCACAGATACGCAGTATTTT.

This clonotype was observed at least ten times. The chain is built from TRBV7-6 and TRBJ2-2; no reliable D call. Germline assignment: CDR1 SGHVS and CDR2 FNYEAQ. The ends were cut back, 4 bases at V and 0 bases at J, with 12 bases in the middle. This CDR3 has 16 amino acids. CDR3 in DNA: TGTGCCAGCAGCTCCTTCGGGCACGCGAACACCGGGGAGCTGTTTTTT. This translates into CASSSFGHANTGELFF.

At least ten counts were recorded for this clonotype. The CDR3 is CASSLMSEGPYEQYF. The DNA for the CDR3 is TGCGCCAGCAGCTTAATGTCGGAAGGGCCTTACGAGCAGTACTTC. The J gene is TRBJ2-7, the V gene TRBV5-1; D remains unclear. The CDR3 is made up of 15 amino acids. The germline gives CDR1 SGHRS, CDR2 YFSETQ. V was cut by 2 bases and J by 4 bases, with 16 bases left in between.

This clonotype was observed at least ten times. The CDR3 here is CASSLRGENIQYF. For the CDR3, the DNA is TGTGCCAGCAGCTTAAGAGGGGAAAACATTCAGTACTTC. The chain carries TRBV7-2 and TRBJ2-4, with D possibly called TRBD1 or TRBD2 (5 bases each). Trimming took 2 bases from V and 5 from J, leaving 7 bases between them. The CDR3 consists of 13 residues. Germline-derived CDR1 and CDR2 are SGHTA and FQGNSA.

Only a few counts were recorded for this clonotype. This chain joins TRBV5-1 and TRBJ1-1; TRBD1 matches 8 bases. V shed 0 bases, J shed 0 bases, and the junction held 10 bases outside the gene matches. This CDR3 is 18 amino acids long. CDR1 SGHRS and CDR2 YFSETQ come from the germline V gene. This chain's CDR3 is CASSLGPFRGRMNTEAFF. The DNA for the CDR3 is TGCGCCAGCAGCTTGGGCCCCTTCAGGGGGCGGATGAACACTGAAGCTTTCTTT.

This clonotype was picked up one time. The genes are TRBV24-1 and TRBJ1-6; unclear D gene. This CDR3 contains 14 residues. Germline V gene data show CDR1 as KGHDR and CDR2 as SFDVKD. V lost 9 bases and J 7 bases, leaving 15 bases between the germline ends. CDR3 nucleotides: TGTGCCACCCATCCGGGAGTAGGAAATTCACCCCTCCACTTT. This sequence encodes CATHPGVGNSPLHF.

V usage is TRBV5-1 and J usage is TRBJ2-2; D perhaps matches TRBD2 (5 bases). Germline CDR1 SGHRS, CDR2 YFSETQ. There are 13 residues in the CDR3. V was shortened by 5 bases and J by 4 bases, with 9 bases between the two germline ends. The chain's CDR3 is CASRTAGTGELFF. As DNA, the CDR3 is TGCGCCAGCAGGACGGCGGGCACCGGGGAGCTGTTTTTT. Complete variable domain (other parts from reference TRBV5-1 and TRBJ2-2): KAGVTQTPRYLIKTRGQQVTLSCSPISGHRSVSWYQQTPGQGLQFLFEYFSETQRNKGNFPGRFSGRQFSNSRSEMNVSTLELGDSALYLCASRTAGTGELFFGEGSRLTVL.

The chain couples TRBV7-2 to TRBJ1-5; possible D gene TRBD1, 6 bases. Germline V CDR1 and CDR2: SGHTA, FQGNSA. V was shortened by 0 bases and J by 6 bases, with 12 bases between the two germline ends. The CDR3 is made up of 15 amino acids. The CDR3 coding sequence is TGTGCCAGCAGCTTAGCCCCGGGGGCGGGTCAGCCCCAGCATTTT. It encodes CASSLAPGAGQPQHF.

The sample holds a few counts of this clonotype. This chain uses TRBV13 with TRBJ2-1; D may be TRBD1 (6 bases). Trimming removed 2 bases from V and 2 bases from J, with 10 bases in between. Germline CDR1 is PRHDT and CDR2 is FYEKMQ (reference sequence). CDR3 length: 15 residues. The CDR3 DNA is TGTGCCAGCAGCTTATACGGGGACACCTACAATGAGCAGTTCTTC. Its protein is CASSLYGDTYNEQFF.

This clonotype turned up a few times. This chain links TRBV3-1 with TRBJ2-6; the D gene is possibly TRBD2 (6 bases). Trimming removed 3 bases from V and 0 bases from J, with 9 bases in between. The CDR3 has 16 amino acids. Germline loops: CDR1 LGHDT, CDR2 YNNKEL (reference sequence). The CDR3, as DNA: TGTGCCAGCAGCCACCGGGGACTCTCTGGGGCCAACGTCCTGACTTTC. This codes for CASSHRGLSGANVLTF. Full variable domain (outside the CDR3, taken from reference TRBV3-1 and TRBJ2-6): DTAVSQTPKYLVTQMGNDKSIKCEQNLGHDTMYWYKQDSKKFLKIMFSYNNKELIINETVPNRFSPKSPDKAHLNLHINSLELGDSAVYFCASSHRGLSGANVLTFGAGSRLTVL.